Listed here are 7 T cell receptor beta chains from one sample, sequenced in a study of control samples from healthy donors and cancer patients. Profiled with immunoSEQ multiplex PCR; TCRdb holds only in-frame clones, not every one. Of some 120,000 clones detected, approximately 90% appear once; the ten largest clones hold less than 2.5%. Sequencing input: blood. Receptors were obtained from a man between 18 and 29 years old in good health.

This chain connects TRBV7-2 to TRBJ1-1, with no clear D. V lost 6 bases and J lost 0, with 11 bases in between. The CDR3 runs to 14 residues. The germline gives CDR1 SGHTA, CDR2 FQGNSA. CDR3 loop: CASRLTGLNTEAFF. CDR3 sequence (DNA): TGTGCCAGCAGATTGACGGGCCTGAACACTGAAGCTTTCTTT. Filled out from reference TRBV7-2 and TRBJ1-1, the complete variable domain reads GAGVSQSPSNKVTEKGKDVELRCDPISGHTALYWYRQSLGQGLEFLIYFQGNSAPDKSGLPSDRFSAERTGGSVSTLTIQRTQQEDSAVYLCASRLTGLNTEAFFGQGTRLTVV.

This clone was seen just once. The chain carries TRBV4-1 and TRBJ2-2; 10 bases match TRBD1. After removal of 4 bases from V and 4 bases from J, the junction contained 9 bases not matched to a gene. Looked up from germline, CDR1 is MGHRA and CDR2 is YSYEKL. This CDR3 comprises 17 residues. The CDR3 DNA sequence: TGCGCCAGCAGCCGAGGACAGGGGGATTCGGGCACCGGGGAGCTGTTTTTT. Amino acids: CASSRGQGDSGTGELFF.

CDR3 sequence reads: CASSEGLEVDTQYF. In DNA form, the CDR3 reads TGTGCCAGCAGTGAAGGACTAGAGGTAGATACGCAGTATTTT. The rearrangement joins TRBV2 to TRBJ2-3, with a weak D call TRBD2 (6 bases). This CDR3 contains 14 residues. Germline values: CDR1 SNHLY, CDR2 FYNNEI. The V end was cut by 1 base, the J end by 5 bases, with 10 bases between.

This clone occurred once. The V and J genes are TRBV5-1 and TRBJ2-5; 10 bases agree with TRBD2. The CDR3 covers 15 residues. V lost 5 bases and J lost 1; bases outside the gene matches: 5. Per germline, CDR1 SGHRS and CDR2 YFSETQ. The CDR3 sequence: CASRTGTSVQETQYF. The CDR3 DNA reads TGCGCCAGCAGGACCGGGACTAGCGTCCAAGAGACCCAGTACTTC.

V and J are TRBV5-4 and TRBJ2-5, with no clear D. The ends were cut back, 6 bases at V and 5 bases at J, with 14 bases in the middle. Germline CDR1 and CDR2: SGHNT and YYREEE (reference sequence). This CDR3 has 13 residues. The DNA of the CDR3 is TGTGCCAGCAAAAAAACGCCCCGCGAGACCCAGTACTTC. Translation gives CASKKTPRETQYF.

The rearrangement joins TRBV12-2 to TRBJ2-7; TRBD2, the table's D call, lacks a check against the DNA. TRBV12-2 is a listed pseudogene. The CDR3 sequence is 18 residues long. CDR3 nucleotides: TGTGCAAGTCCCCCCCCGGGGCTAGCGGGGCGTCACATCTACGAGCAGTACGTC. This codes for CASPPPGLAGRHIYEQYV.

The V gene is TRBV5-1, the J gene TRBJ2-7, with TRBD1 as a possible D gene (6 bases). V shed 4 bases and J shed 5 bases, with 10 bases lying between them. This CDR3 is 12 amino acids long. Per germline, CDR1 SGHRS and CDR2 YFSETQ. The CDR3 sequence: CASSAQGHEQYV. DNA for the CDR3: TGCGCCAGCAGCGCACAGGGCCACGAGCAGTACGTC.